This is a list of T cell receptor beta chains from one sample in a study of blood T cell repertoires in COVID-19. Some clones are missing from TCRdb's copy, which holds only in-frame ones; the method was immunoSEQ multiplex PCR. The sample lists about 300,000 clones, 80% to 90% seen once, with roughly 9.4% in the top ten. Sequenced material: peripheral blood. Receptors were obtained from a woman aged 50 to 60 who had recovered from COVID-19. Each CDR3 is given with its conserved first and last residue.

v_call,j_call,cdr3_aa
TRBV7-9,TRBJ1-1,CASSLGGRVNTEAFF
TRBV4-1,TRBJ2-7,CASSQGTGGRSYEQYF
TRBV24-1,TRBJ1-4,CATSDSTTGGVGKLFF
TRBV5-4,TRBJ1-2,CASSSIGANYGYTF
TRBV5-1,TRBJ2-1,CASTYSGGAFNEQFF
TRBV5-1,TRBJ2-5,CASSLAGGAGETQYF
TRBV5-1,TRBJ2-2,CASSIIAGVDTGELFF
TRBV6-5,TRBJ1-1,CASSMTGSTRTEAFF
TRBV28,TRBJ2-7,CASRKTSGNYEQYF
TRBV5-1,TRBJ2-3,CASTALAGDTDTQYF
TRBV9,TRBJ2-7,CASSNTGGAYEQYF
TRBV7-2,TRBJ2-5,CASSANTGTQETQYF
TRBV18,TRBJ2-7,CASSPPSLGRDEQYF
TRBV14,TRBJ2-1,CASSHLGGLVHNEQFF
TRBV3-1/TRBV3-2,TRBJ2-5,CASSQDVGLAGFQETQYF
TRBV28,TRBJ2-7,CASATPRTLTYEQYF
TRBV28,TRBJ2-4,CASSLGTGGGPAKNIQYF
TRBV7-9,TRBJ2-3,CASSFLAYTDTQYF
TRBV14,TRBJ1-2,CASSHPGQGFTPNYGYTF
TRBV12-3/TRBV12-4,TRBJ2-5,CASRPSGLATQYF
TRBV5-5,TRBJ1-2,CASSSPGQGVEGYTF
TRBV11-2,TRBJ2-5,CASSGETQYF
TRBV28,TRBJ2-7,CASSSGGGMGQGQRGSEQYF
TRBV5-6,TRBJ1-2,CASSLRQINYGYTF
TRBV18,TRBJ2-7,CASSRGGGPYEQYF
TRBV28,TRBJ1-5,CASSLRGYSNQPQHF
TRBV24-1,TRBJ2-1,CATSDSGLYNEQFF
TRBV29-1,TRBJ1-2,CSVQDGVNYGYTF
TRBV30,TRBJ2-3,CAWSKGTGDTDTQYF
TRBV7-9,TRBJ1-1,CASSMTVNTEAFF
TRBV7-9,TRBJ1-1,CASSLSGPEAFF
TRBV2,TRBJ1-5,CASAQGSNQPQHF
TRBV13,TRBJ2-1,CASSSKGGYNEQFF
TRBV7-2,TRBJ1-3,CASSAQGTGNTIYF
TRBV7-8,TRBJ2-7,CASSRRRDGKSYEQYF
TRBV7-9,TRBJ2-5,CASSSTQSGGEETQYF
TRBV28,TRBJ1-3,CASHYRGSGNTIYF
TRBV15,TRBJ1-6,CATSREGAVTRDNSPLHF
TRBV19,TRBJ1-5,CASSPLLQPQHF
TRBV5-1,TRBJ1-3,CASSLGGTDSGNTIYF
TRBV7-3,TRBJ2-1,CASSKSGLAGFNEQFF
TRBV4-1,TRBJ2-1,CASSPYWGGNHNEQFF
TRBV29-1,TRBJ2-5,CSVKVAGETQYF
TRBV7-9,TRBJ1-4,CASSPGTGFEKLFF
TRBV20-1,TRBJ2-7,CSARQGNEQYF
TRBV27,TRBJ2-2,CASSPPSGNPGELFF
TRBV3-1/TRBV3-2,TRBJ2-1,CASCIQGSNEQFF
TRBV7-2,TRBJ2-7,CASSLSGTGVSGEQYF